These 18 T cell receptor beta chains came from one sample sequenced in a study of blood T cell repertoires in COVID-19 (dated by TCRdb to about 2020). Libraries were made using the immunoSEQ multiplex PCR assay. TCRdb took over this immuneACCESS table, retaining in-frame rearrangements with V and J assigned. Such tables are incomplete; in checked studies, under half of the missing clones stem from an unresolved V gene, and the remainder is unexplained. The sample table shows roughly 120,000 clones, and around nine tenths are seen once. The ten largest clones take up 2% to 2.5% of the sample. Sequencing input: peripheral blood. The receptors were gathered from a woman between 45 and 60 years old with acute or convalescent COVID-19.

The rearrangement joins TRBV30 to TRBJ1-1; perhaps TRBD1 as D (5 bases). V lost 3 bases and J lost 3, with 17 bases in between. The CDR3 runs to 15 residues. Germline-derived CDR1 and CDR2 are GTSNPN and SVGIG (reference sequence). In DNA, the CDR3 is TGTGCCTGGAGCCTCATCGGGGGTTCGTACACTGAAGCTTTCTTT. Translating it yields CAWSLIGGSYTEAFF.

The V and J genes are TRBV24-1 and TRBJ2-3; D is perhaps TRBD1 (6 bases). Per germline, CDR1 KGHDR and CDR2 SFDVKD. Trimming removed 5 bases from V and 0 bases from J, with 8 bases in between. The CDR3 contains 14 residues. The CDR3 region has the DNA TGTGCCACCAGTGGCACAGGGAGCACAGATACGCAGTATTTT. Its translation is CATSGTGSTDTQYF.

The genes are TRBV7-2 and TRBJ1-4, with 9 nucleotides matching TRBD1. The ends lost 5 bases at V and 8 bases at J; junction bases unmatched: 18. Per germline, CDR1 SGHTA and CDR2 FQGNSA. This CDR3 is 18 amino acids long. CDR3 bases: TGTGCCAGCAGCCCACATCGGGTCCCGACAGGGGGGCGAGAAAAACTGTTTTTT. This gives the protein CASSPHRVPTGGREKLFF.

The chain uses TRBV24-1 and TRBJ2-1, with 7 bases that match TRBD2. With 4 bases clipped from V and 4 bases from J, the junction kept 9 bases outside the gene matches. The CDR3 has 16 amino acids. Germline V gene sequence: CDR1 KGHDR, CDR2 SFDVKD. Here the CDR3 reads CATSDTSEANYNEQFF. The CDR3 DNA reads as TGTGCCACCAGTGACACTAGCGAGGCCAATTACAATGAGCAGTTCTTC.

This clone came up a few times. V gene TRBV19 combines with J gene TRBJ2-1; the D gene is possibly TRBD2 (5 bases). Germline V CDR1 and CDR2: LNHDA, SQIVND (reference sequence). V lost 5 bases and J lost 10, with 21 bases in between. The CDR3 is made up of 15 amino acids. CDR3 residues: CASSPRTPGYTEQFF. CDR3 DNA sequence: TGTGCCAGTAGTCCTCGGACTCCCGGGTACACAGAGCAGTTCTTC.

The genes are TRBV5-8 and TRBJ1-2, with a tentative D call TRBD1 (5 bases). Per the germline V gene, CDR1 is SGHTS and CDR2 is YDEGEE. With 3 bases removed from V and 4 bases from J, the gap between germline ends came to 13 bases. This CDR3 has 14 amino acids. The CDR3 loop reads CASSSGAGGYGYTF. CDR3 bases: TGTGCCAGCAGCTCCGGGGCCGGGGGCTATGGCTACACCTTC.

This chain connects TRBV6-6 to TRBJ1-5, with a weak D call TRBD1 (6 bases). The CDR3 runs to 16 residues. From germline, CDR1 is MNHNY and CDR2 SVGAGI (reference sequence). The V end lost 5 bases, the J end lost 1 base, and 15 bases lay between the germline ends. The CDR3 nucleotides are TGTGCCAGCAGTACGTCACAGGGTAGAAGCAATCAGCCCCAGCATTTT. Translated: CASSTSQGRSNQPQHF.

In DNA, the CDR3 is TGTGCCAGCAGCCCCGACAGGGGAGATCAAAATCAGCCCCAGCATTTT. Translating gives CASSPDRGDQNQPQHF. V and J are TRBV6-6 and TRBJ1-5; 8 bases line up with TRBD1. Germline loops: CDR1 MNHNY, CDR2 SVGAGI (reference sequence). The CDR3 loop spans 16 amino acids. The V segment lost 6 bases and the J segment 4 bases; nucleotides outside the gene matches: 11.

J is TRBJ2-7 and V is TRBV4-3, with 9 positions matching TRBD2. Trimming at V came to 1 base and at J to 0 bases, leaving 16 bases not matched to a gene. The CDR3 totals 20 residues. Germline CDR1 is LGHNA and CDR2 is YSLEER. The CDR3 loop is CASSQVVSGGYGGFSYEQYF. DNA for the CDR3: TGCGCCAGCAGCCAAGTGGTTAGCGGGGGTTATGGGGGATTCTCCTACGAGCAGTACTTC.

CDR3 residues: CASSLVAGGLTGELFF. DNA for the CDR3: TGTGCCAGCAGCTTAGTAGCGGGAGGTCTGACCGGGGAGCTGTTTTTT. The rearrangement links TRBV7-6 to TRBJ2-2; 10 positions agree with TRBD2. V lost 1 base to trimming and J lost 5 bases; unmatched junction nucleotides: 4. The CDR3 spans 16 residues. The germline gives CDR1 SGHVS, CDR2 FNYEAQ.

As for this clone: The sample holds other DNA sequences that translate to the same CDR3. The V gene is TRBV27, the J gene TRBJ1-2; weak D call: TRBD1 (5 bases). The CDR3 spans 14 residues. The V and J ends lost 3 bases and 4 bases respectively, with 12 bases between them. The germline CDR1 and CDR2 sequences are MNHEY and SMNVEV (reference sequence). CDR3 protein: CASSLSRQSYGYTF. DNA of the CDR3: TGTGCCAGCAGTTTGAGCCGACAGAGCTATGGCTACACCTTC.

For the CDR3, the DNA is TGCGCCAGCAGCTTGAGCAGCGGGAGCGACGATGAGCAGTTCTTC. It encodes CASSLSSGSDDEQFF. The V gene is TRBV5-1, the J gene TRBJ2-1, with TRBD2 matching over 8 bases. The CDR3 has 15 amino acids. Losses at the gene ends were 1 base for V and 8 bases for J; bases not matched to a gene: 8. Germline V gene sequence: CDR1 SGHRS, CDR2 YFSETQ.

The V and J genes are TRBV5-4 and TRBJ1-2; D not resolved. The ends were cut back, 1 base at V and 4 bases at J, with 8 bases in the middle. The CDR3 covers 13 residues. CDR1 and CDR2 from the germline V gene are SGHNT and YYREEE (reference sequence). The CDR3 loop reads CASSLRGPYGYTF. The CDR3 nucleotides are TGTGCCAGCAGCTTGAGAGGGCCCTATGGCTACACCTTC.

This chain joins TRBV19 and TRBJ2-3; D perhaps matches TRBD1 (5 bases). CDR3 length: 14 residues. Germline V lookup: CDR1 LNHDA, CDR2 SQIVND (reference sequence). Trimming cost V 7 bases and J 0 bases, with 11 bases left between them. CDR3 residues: CASKKQASTDTQYF. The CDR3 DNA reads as TGTGCCAGTAAGAAACAGGCTAGCACAGATACGCAGTATTTT.

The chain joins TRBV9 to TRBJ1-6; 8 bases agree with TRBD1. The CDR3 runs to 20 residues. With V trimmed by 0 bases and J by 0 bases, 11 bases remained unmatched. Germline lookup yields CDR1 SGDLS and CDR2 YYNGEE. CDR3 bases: TGTGCCAGCAGCGTAGCCAAAGACAGGGGAGAGAGCTCCTATAATTCACCCCTCCACTTT. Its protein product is CASSVAKDRGESSYNSPLHF.

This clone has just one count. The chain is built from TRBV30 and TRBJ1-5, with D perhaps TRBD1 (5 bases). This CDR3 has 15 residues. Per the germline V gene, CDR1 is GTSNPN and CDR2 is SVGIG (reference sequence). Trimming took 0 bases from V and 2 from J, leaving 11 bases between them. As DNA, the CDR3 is TGTGCCTGGAGTGTATTCTCCAGGGGCAATCAGCCCCAGCATTTT. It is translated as CAWSVFSRGNQPQHF.

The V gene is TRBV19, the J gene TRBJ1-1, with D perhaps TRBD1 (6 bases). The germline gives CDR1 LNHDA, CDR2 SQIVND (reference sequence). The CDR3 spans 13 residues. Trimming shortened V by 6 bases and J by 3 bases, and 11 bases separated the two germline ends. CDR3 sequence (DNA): TGTGCCAGTAGAGAGGACAGATACACTGAAGCTTTCTTT. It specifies CASREDRYTEAFF.

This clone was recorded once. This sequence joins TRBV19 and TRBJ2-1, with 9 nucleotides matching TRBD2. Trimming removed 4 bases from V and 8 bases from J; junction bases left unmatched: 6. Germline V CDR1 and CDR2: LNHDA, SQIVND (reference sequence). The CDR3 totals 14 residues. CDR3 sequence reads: CASSRGLAQYEQFF. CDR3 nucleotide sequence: TGTGCCAGTAGTAGGGGACTAGCCCAGTATGAGCAGTTCTTC. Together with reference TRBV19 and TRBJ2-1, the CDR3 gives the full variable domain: DGGITQSPKYLFRKEGQNVTLSCEQNLNHDAMYWYRQDPGQGLRLIYYSQIVNDFQKGDIAEGYSVSREKKESFPLTVTSAQKNPTAFYLCASSRGLAQYEQFFGPGTRLTVL.